The clone carrying this T cell receptor (beta chain) was seen a handful of times. Its target is not known. Scientists made TCR beta libraries using quantitative 5'-RACE with molecular barcodes. TCRdb re-called the 5' RACE reads with MiXCR, one entry per CDR3 protein. The sample records roughly 180,000 distinct CDR3 sequences, approximately 10% being singletons. This record belongs to a study of CD8 T cells in ankylosing spondylitis. Germline CDR1 and CDR2: LGHDT and YNNKEL (reference sequence). The CDR3 covers 16 residues. V was pared by 1 base and J by 9 bases, with 11 bases of the junction left unmatched. Findings of the study overall: Matched ankylosing spondylitis synovial fluid reportedly showed significant enrichment of disease-linked clones.

The receptor was isolated from a female donor with ankylosing spondylitis or in good health (not recorded which). The sample comprised blood, either unsorted or a sorted T cell fraction (not recorded which). The chain employs TRBV3-1 and TRBJ2-1, with TRBD2 matching over 8 bases. In DNA form, the CDR3 reads TGTGCCAGCAGCCAAGCCCTTAGCGGGATAGCTTTTGAGCAGTTCTTC. Its translation is CASSQALSGIAFEQFF.